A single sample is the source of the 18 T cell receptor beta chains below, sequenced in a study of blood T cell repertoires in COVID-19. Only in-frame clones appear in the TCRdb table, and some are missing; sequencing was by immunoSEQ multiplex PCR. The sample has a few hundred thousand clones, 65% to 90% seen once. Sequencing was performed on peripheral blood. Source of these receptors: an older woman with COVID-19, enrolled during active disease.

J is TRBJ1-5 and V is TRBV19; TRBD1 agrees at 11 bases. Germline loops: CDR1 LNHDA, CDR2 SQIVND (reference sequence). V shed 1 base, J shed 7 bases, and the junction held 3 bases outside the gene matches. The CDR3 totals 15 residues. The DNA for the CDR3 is TGTGCCAGTAGTATAGCCGGGACAGGGGGGCAGCCCCAGCATTTT. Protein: CASSIAGTGGQPQHF.

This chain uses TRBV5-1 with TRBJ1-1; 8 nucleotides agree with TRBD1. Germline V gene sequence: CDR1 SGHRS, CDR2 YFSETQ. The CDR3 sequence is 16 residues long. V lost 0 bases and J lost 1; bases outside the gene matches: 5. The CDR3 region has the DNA TGCGCCAGCAGCTTGGGGACAGGGTCCCCGAACACTGAAGCTTTCTTT. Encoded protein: CASSLGTGSPNTEAFF.

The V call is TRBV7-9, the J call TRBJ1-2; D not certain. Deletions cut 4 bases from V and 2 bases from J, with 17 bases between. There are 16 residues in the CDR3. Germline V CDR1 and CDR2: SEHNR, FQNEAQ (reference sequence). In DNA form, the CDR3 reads TGTGCCAGCAGCTCCCCGGATGGAGGAACCAACTATGGCTACACCTTC. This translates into CASSSPDGGTNYGYTF.

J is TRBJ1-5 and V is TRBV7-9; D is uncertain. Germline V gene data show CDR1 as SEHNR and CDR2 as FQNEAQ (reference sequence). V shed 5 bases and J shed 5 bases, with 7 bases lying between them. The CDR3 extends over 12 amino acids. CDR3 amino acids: CASSMTDQPQHF. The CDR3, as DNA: TGTGCCAGCAGCATGACTGATCAGCCCCAGCATTTT.

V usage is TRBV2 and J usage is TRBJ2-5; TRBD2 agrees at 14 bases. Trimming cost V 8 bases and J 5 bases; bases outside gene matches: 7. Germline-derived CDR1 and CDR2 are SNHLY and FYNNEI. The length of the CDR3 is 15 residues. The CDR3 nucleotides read TGTGCCAGCGAAAGGACTAGCGGGGGGTCTGAGACCCAGTACTTC. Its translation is CASERTSGGSETQYF.

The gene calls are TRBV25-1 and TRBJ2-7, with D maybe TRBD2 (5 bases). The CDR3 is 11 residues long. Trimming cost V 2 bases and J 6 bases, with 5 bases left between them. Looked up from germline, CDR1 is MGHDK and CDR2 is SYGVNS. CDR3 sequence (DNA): TGTGCCAGCAGTGAAGGGAGCGAGCAGTACTTC. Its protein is CASSEGSEQYF.

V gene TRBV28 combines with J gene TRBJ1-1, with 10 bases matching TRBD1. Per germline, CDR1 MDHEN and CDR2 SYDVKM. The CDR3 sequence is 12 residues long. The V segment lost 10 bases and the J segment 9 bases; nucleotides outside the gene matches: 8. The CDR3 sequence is CATDRGREKAFF. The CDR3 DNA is TGTGCCACTGACAGGGGGCGCGAGAAAGCTTTCTTT.

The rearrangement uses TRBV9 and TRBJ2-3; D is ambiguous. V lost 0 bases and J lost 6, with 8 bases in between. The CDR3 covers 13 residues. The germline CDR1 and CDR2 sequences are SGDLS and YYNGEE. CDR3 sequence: CASSVALEDTQYF. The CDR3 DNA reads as TGTGCCAGCAGCGTAGCTTTAGAGGATACGCAGTATTTT.

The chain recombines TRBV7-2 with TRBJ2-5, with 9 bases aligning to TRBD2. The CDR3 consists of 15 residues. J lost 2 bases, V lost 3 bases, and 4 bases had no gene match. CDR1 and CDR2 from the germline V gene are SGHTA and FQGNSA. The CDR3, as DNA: TGTGCCAGCAGCTTCAGCGGGGGGCTTCAAGAGACCCAGTACTTC. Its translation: CASSFSGGLQETQYF.

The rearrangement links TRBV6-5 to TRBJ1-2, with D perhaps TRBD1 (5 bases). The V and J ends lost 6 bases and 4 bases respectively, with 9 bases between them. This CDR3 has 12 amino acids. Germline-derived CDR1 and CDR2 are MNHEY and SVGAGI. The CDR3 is CASSRVGYGYTF. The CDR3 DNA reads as TGTGCCAGCAGCAGGGTTGGCTATGGCTACACCTTC.

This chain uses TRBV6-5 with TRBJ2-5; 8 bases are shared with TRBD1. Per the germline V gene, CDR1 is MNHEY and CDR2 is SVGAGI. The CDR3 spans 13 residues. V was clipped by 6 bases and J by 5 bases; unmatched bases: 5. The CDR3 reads CASRGQAGETQYF. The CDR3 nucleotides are TGTGCCAGCAGGGGACAGGCAGGGGAGACCCAGTACTTC.

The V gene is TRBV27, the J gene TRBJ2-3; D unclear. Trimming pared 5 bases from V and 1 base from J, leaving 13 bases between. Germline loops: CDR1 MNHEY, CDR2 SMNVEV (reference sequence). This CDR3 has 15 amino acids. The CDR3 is CASSLLEKGTDTQYF. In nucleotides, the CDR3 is TGTGCCAGCAGTCTCCTCGAGAAAGGCACAGATACGCAGTATTTT.

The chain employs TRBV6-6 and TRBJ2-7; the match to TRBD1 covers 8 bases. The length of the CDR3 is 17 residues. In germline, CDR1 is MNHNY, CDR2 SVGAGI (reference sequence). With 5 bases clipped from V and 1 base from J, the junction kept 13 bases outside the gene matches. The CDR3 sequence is CASSPDREGYKSYEQYF. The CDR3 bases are TGTGCCAGCAGTCCGGACAGGGAAGGGTATAAATCCTACGAGCAGTACTTC.

The DNA of the CDR3 is TGTGCCAGCAGCCCTCCCGGAAGGCGGACAGAAGCTTTCTTT. It yields the protein CASSPPGRRTEAFF. The chain links TRBV11-2 to TRBJ1-1; possibly TRBD1 for D (5 bases). This CDR3 contains 14 residues. Trimming shortened V by 5 bases and J by 8 bases, and 18 bases separated the two germline ends. Germline CDR1 is SGHAT and CDR2 is FQNNGV.

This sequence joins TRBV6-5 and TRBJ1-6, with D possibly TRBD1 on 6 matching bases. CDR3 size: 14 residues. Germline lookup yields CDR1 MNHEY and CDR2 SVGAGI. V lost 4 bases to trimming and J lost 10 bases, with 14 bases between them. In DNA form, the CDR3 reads TGTGCCAGCAGTTCCGGACAGCCGGAATCACCCCTCCACTTT. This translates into CASSSGQPESPLHF.

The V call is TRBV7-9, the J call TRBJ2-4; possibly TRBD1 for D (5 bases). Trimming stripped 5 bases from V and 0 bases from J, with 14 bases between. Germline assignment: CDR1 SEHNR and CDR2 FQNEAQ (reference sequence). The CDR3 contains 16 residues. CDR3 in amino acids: CASSPVRQPAKNIQYF. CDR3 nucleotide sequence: TGTGCCAGCAGCCCCGTTCGACAGCCAGCCAAAAACATTCAGTACTTC. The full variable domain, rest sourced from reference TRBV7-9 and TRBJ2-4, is DTGVSQNPRHKITKRGQNVTFRCDPISEHNRLYWYRQTLGQGPEFLTYFQNEAQLEKSRLLSDRFSAERPKGSFSTLEIQRTEQGDSAMYLCASSPVRQPAKNIQYFGAGTRLSVL.

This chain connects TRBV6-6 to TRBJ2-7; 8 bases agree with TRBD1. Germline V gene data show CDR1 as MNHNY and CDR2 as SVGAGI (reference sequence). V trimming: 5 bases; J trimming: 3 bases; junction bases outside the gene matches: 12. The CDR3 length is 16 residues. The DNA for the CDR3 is TGTGCCAGCAGTACTGCCGGGACAGGTTCCCGCTACGAGCAGTACTTC. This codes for CASSTAGTGSRYEQYF.

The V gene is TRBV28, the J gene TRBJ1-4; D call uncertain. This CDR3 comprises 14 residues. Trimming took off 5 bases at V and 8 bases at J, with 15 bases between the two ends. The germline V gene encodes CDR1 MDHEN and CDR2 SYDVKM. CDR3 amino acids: CASSATNSREKLFF. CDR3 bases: TGTGCCAGCAGTGCCACAAATTCGCGGGAAAAACTGTTTTTT.